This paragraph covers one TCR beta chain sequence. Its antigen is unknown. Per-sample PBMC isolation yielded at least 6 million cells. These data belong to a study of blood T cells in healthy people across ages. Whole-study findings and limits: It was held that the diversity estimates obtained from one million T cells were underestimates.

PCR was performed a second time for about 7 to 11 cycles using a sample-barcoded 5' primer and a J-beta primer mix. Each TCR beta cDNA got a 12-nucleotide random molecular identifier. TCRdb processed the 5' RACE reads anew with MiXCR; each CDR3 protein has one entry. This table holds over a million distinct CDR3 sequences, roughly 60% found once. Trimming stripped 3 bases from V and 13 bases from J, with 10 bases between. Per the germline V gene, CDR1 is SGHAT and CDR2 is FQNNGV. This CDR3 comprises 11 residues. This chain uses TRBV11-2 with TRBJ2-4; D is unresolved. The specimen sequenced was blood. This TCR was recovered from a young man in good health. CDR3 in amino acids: CASSLVGQQYF. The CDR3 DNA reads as TGTGCCAGCAGCTTGGTAGGCCAACAGTACTTC.